This T cell receptor beta chain was obtained from a study of blood T cell repertoires in COVID-19. In the authors' methods: Estimates of nucleated cell counts were drawn from the amplification of reference gene primers. Using immunoSEQ multiplex PCR, the repertoire was profiled, and TCRdb retains in-frame clones only, with some absent. The DNA gave D and trimming, while V, J and clone size come from that table. Altogether about 110,000 clones are present, roughly 79% being singletons, with the ten largest covering 16%. From germline, CDR1 is SGHVT and CDR2 SQSDAQ. V lost 5 bases to trimming and J lost 1 base, with 15 bases between them. This CDR3 comprises 16 residues.

The specimen sequenced was peripheral blood. This chain joins TRBV7-4 and TRBJ1-5, with D unclear. This TCR derives from a woman older than 75 with active or convalescent COVID-19. For the CDR3, the DNA is TGTGCCAGCAGCCACTTTGTCGGGTCGAGCAATCAGCCCCAGCATTTT. It encodes CASSHFVGSSNQPQHF.